The clone carrying this T cell receptor (beta chain) was seen just once. The sample is drawn from a study of control samples from healthy donors and cancer patients. Repertoires were generated with immunoSEQ multiplex PCR, while TCRdb's copy carries only in-frame clones and drops some. The table lists tens of thousands of clones, under 95% of them singletons. The V end was cut by 0 bases, the J end by 7 bases, with 14 bases between. Germline V gene data show CDR1 as SGDLS and CDR2 as YYNGEE. The CDR3 sequence is 16 residues long. This clonotype originated in a man aged 25-40 years with colorectal cancer. The sequencing sample was made of PBMCs. This chain connects TRBV9 to TRBJ1-6; D call uncertain. For the CDR3, the DNA is TGTGCCAGCAGCGTAGGTTCAGTACGACGAAATTCACCCCTCCACTTT. Its protein is CASSVGSVRRNSPLHF.